A single sample is the source of the 25 T cell receptor beta chains below, sequenced in a study of cytomegalovirus exposure and HLA in healthy donors. Amplification used 60 Vbeta primers and 13 Jbeta primers. Sequencing used immunoSEQ multiplex PCR; TCRdb keeps in-frame clones, though not all of them. The data contain 200,000 to 250,000 clones, approximately 81% of them singletons. Specimen: PBMCs. These receptors all stem from a human donor in good health.

Of note for this clone: Compared with germline, one end of the junction differs, possibly owing to a read error. The J gene is TRBJ2-2, the V gene TRBV7-9, with 10 bases that match TRBD2. The CDR3 spans 14 residues. Germline V gene data show CDR1 as SEHNR and CDR2 as FQNEAQ (reference sequence). The CDR3 DNA is TGTTCCAGCAGAAGCGGGAGGGACACCGGGGAGCTGTTTTTT. Protein: CSSRSGRDTGELFF.

This clone was seen more than once but under ten times. The J gene is TRBJ2-7, the V gene TRBV6-6; TRBD1 agrees at 10 bases. Trimming took 3 bases from V and 6 from J; bases not matched to a gene: 5. This CDR3 comprises 14 residues. The germline CDR1 and CDR2 sequences are MNHNY and SVGAGI (reference sequence). CDR3 protein: CASSYRQGALEQYF. CDR3 nucleotide sequence: TGTGCCAGCAGTTATCGACAGGGGGCCCTCGAGCAGTACTTC.

V usage is TRBV7-8 and J usage is TRBJ2-5; 15 bases map to TRBD2. Per the germline V gene, CDR1 is SGHVS and CDR2 is FQNEAQ. With V trimmed by 0 bases and J by 5 bases, 7 bases remained unmatched. The length of the CDR3 is 18 residues. The CDR3 is CASSLAGLAGGLSETQYF. The CDR3 coding sequence is TGTGCCAGCAGCTTAGCGGGACTAGCGGGAGGCCTTTCCGAGACCCAGTACTTC.

The chain recombines TRBV27 with TRBJ2-7; 7 bases agree with TRBD2. Germline trimming cut 6 bases from V and 0 bases from J; bases unmatched to any gene: 5. Germline V CDR1 and CDR2: MNHEY, SMNVEV (reference sequence). The CDR3 length is 14 residues. DNA of the CDR3: TGTGCCAGCAGCGTTGGGGAGGGCTCCTACGAGCAGTACTTC. This codes for CASSVGEGSYEQYF.

The chain has TRBV4-1 and TRBJ2-5; the D gene is possibly TRBD1 (5 bases). The V end lost 1 base, the J end lost 5 bases, and 23 bases lay between the germline ends. Per germline, CDR1 MGHRA and CDR2 YSYEKL. The CDR3 is 18 residues long. The CDR3 DNA sequence: TGCGCCAGCAGCCAAGCTATGGAAAGGGGCAGAATAGGGGAGACCCAGTACTTC. This codes for CASSQAMERGRIGETQYF.

The chain employs TRBV7-6 and TRBJ1-3; D remains ambiguous. Trimming shortened V by 0 bases and J by 3 bases, and 6 bases separated the two germline ends. In germline, CDR1 is SGHVS, CDR2 FNYEAQ. The CDR3 loop spans 14 amino acids. The CDR3: CASSLAGVGNTIYF. The CDR3 nucleotides read TGTGCCAGCAGCTTAGCCGGGGTTGGAAACACCATATATTTT.

CDR3 region: CASSSDRGSGNTIYF. In DNA, the CDR3 is TGTGCCAGCAGTTCAGACAGGGGGTCTGGAAACACCATATATTTT. This chain uses TRBV28 with TRBJ1-3, with TRBD1 matching 9 bases. From germline, CDR1 is MDHEN and CDR2 SYDVKM. V lost 4 bases to trimming and J lost 1 base; unmatched junction nucleotides: 2. CDR3 length: 15 amino acids.

The V and J genes are TRBV19 and TRBJ2-5, with TRBD2 matching over 13 bases. V shed 10 bases, J shed 4 bases, and the junction held 12 bases outside the gene matches. CDR1 is LNHDA and CDR2 is SQIVND in the germline V gene (reference sequence). This CDR3 region has 16 residues. The CDR3 reads CANGIRGLAGIETQYF. The DNA for the CDR3 is TGTGCCAATGGGATTAGGGGACTAGCGGGAATAGAGACCCAGTACTTC.

This rearrangement joins TRBV2 to TRBJ1-5, with D maybe TRBD1 (6 bases). V was cut by 4 bases and J by 0 bases, with 10 bases left in between. The V gene's germline CDR1 is SNHLY and CDR2 FYNNEI. This CDR3 is 15 amino acids long. The CDR3 is CASSVEGGSNQPQHF. The CDR3 DNA is TGTGCCAGCAGTGTGGAAGGGGGTAGCAATCAGCCCCAGCATTTT.

The chain links TRBV19 to TRBJ1-3; D gene uncertain. V shed 0 bases and J shed 0 bases, with 9 bases lying between them. Germline V gene sequence: CDR1 LNHDA, CDR2 SQIVND (reference sequence). The CDR3 extends over 16 amino acids. CDR3 in DNA: TGTGCCAGTAGTATAGATCGCGGAAGCTCTGGAAACACCATATATTTT. It is translated as CASSIDRGSSGNTIYF. The whole variable domain, remainder taken from reference TRBV19 and TRBJ1-3, is DGGITQSPKYLFRKEGQNVTLSCEQNLNHDAMYWYRQDPGQGLRLIYYSQIVNDFQKGDIAEGYSVSREKKESFPLTVTSAQKNPTAFYLCASSIDRGSSGNTIYFGEGSWLTVV.

The J gene is TRBJ2-7, the V gene TRBV6-5; perhaps TRBD1 as D (6 bases). Trimming removed 0 bases from V and 3 bases from J, with 9 bases in between. The CDR3 runs to 14 residues. CDR1 and CDR2 (germline): MNHEY, SVGAGI. In nucleotides, the CDR3 is TGTGCCAGCAGTTACTCGCGACAGGTCTACGAGCAGTACTTC. Translating gives CASSYSRQVYEQYF.

The chain joins TRBV5-1 to TRBJ2-1; TRBD2 matches at 8 bases. V gave up 2 bases and J gave up 7 bases; unmatched junction bases: 8. Germline values: CDR1 SGHRS, CDR2 YFSETQ. The CDR3 contains 15 residues. This chain's CDR3 is CASSLAGVGGNEQFF. The CDR3 DNA sequence: TGCGCCAGCAGCTTAGCGGGAGTGGGTGGGAATGAGCAGTTCTTC. The full variable domain, with the rest looked up from reference TRBV5-1 and TRBJ2-1, is KAGVTQTPRYLIKTRGQQVTLSCSPISGHRSVSWYQQTPGQGLQFLFEYFSETQRNKGNFPGRFSGRQFSNSRSEMNVSTLELGDSALYLCASSLAGVGGNEQFFGPGTRLTVL.

The V gene is TRBV7-9, the J gene TRBJ1-3; D not certain. V shed 3 bases and J shed 0 bases, with 9 bases lying between them. The CDR3 loop spans 15 amino acids. Germline CDR1 SEHNR, CDR2 FQNEAQ (reference sequence). The CDR3 DNA is TGTGCCAGCAGCTTCTTAGACACCTCTGGAAACACCATATATTTT. Translating gives CASSFLDTSGNTIYF.

V gene TRBV5-1 combines with J gene TRBJ1-2; 7 nucleotides line up with TRBD1. Germline loops: CDR1 SGHRS, CDR2 YFSETQ. J lost 2 bases, V lost 4 bases, and 8 bases had no gene match. There are 15 residues in the CDR3. This CDR3 reads CASSVWTGTNYGYTF. CDR3 nucleotides: TGCGCCAGCAGCGTCTGGACAGGAACCAACTATGGCTACACCTTC.

V gene TRBV5-6 combines with J gene TRBJ2-1, with D possibly being TRBD1 (5 bases). In germline, CDR1 is SGHDT, CDR2 YYEEEE. The V gene lost 0 bases and the J gene lost 5 bases, with 15 bases spanning the gap. The CDR3 has 16 residues. CDR3 bases: TGTGCCAGCAGCTTGGTGGGGCAGGTGCAACACAATGAGCAGTTCTTC. It codes for CASSLVGQVQHNEQFF.

The chain has TRBV6-1 and TRBJ2-5; 9 positions match TRBD1. CDR1 is MNHNS, CDR2 SASEGT, per germline. The CDR3 loop spans 15 amino acids. After removal of 6 bases from V and 4 bases from J, the junction contained 9 bases not matched to a gene. CDR3 nucleotide sequence: TGTGCCAGCAGGGGGGGACAGGGCGTAGCAGAGACCCAGTACTTC. It specifies CASRGGQGVAETQYF.

The rearrangement joins TRBV20-1 to TRBJ1-1, with 8 bases matching TRBD1. V trimming: 6 bases; J trimming: 5 bases; junction bases outside the gene matches: 2. The CDR3 runs 11 residues. Germline values: CDR1 DFQATT, CDR2 SNEGSKA (reference sequence). This CDR3 reads CSARQGTEAFF. The CDR3, as DNA: TGCAGTGCAAGACAGGGGACTGAAGCTTTCTTT.

The CDR3 reads CASSHSGWPSVYNEQFF. The CDR3 region has the DNA TGTGCCAGCAGCCACTCTGGTTGGCCTAGCGTCTACAATGAGCAGTTCTTC. The chain recombines TRBV7-6 with TRBJ2-1; maybe TRBD2 (6 bases). Germline V CDR1 and CDR2: SGHVS, FNYEAQ. This CDR3 region has 17 residues. V lost 5 bases and J lost 3, with 20 bases in between.

The chain carries TRBV4-1 and TRBJ2-7; D may be TRBD1 (6 bases). CDR3 size: 14 residues. CDR1 and CDR2 (germline): MGHRA, YSYEKL. The V gene lost 4 bases and the J gene lost 2 bases, with 12 bases spanning the gap. The CDR3 spells CASSPPDRTYEQYF. CDR3 coding DNA: TGCGCCAGCAGCCCGCCGGACAGAACCTACGAGCAGTACTTC.

The V and J genes are TRBV5-4 and TRBJ2-2; D ambiguous. Trimming left V 0 bases short and J 11 bases short, with 8 bases between. The CDR3 spans 12 residues. Germline lookup yields CDR1 SGHNT and CDR2 YYREEE (reference sequence). CDR3 sequence (DNA): TGTGCCAGCAGCTTGGACTCCCTTGAGCTGTTTTTT. Its translation: CASSLDSLELFF.

The chain employs TRBV5-8 and TRBJ2-1; 8 bases are a match to TRBD2. Germline trimming cut 4 bases from V and 1 base from J; bases unmatched to any gene: 7. The CDR3 is made up of 16 amino acids. CDR1 is SGHTS and CDR2 is YDEGEE in the germline V gene. The CDR3, as DNA: TGTGCCAGCAGCAACGAGCGGGAGAGGTCCTACAATGAGCAGTTCTTC. Translating gives CASSNERERSYNEQFF.

This clone was observed once. V is TRBV5-5 and J is TRBJ2-2; 8 bases map to TRBD2. Germline V gene data show CDR1 as SGHKS and CDR2 as YYEKEE (reference sequence). This CDR3 contains 17 residues. Trimming removed 7 bases from V and 0 bases from J; junction bases left unmatched: 11. The CDR3 sequence: CASLGREGSSNTGELFF. In nucleotides, the CDR3 is TGTGCCAGCCTCGGACGGGAGGGCTCATCGAACACCGGGGAGCTGTTTTTT.

Only one count was recorded for this clone. J is TRBJ2-7 and V is TRBV7-9; TRBD1 aligns across 9 bases. Trimming took 5 bases from V and 1 from J; bases not matched to a gene: 15. Germline V gene lookup returns CDR1 SEHNR and CDR2 FQNEAQ (reference sequence). This CDR3 region has 18 residues. The CDR3: CASSLVLQTDRGSYEQYF. DNA for the CDR3: TGTGCCAGCAGCCTAGTCTTGCAAACGGACAGGGGTTCCTACGAGCAGTACTTC.

The chain uses TRBV2 and TRBJ2-5; D is unclear. Germline CDR1 reads SNHLY; CDR2 reads FYNNEI. Trimming shortened V by 7 bases and J by 5 bases, and 11 bases separated the two germline ends. The CDR3 contains 12 residues. CDR3 amino acids: CASTRSLETQYF. The CDR3 DNA reads TGTGCCAGCACCAGGTCATTGGAGACCCAGTACTTC.

The chain is built from TRBV7-9 and TRBJ2-7, with a weak D call TRBD2 (5 bases). The V and J ends lost 5 bases and 5 bases respectively, with 10 bases between them. This CDR3 has 12 residues. The germline CDR1 and CDR2 sequences are SEHNR and FQNEAQ (reference sequence). The CDR3 region is CASSTGWNEQYF. The CDR3 nucleotides read TGTGCCAGCAGCACGGGGTGGAACGAGCAGTACTTC.